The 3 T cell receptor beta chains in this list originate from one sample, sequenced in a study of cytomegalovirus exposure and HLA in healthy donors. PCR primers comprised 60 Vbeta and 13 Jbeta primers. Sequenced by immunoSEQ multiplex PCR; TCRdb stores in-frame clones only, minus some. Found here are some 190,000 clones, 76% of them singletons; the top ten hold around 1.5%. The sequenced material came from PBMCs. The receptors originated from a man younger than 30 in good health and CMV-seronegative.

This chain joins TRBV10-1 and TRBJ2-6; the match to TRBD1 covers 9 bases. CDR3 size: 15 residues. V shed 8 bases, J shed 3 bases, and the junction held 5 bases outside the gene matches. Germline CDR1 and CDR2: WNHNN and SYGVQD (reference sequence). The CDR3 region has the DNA TGCGCCAGCGGAACAGGGGGCTGTGGGGCCAACGTCCTGACTTTC. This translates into CASGTGGCGANVLTF.

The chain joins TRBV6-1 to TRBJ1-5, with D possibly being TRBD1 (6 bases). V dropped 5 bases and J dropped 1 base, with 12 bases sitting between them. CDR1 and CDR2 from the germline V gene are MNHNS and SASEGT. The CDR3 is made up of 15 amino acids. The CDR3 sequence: CASSFGGTSNQPQHF. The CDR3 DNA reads TGTGCCAGCAGTTTCGGGGGGACAAGCAATCAGCCCCAGCATTTT.

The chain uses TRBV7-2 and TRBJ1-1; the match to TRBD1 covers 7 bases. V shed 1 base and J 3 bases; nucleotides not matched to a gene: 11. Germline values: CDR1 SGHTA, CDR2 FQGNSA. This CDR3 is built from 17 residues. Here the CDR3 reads CASSLEALGQGDTEAFF. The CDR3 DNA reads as TGTGCCAGCAGCTTAGAAGCCCTGGGGCAGGGGGACACTGAAGCTTTCTTT.